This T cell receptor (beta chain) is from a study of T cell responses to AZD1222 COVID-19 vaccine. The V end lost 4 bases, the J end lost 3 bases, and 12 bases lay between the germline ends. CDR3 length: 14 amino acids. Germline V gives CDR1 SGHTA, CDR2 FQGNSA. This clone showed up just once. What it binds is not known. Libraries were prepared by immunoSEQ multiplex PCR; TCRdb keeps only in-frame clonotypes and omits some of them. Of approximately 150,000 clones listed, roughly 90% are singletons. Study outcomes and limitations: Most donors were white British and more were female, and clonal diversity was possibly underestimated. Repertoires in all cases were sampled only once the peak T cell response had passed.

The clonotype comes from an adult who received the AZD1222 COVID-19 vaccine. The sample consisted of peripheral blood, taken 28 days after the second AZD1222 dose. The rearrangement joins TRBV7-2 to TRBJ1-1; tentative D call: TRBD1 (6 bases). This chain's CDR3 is CASSSGEVYTEAFF. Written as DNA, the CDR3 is TGTGCCAGCAGCTCAGGGGAGGTTTACACTGAAGCTTTCTTT. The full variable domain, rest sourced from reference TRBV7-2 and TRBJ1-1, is GAGVSQSPSNKVTEKGKDVELRCDPISGHTALYWYRQSLGQGLEFLIYFQGNSAPDKSGLPSDRFSAERTGGSVSTLTIQRTQQEDSAVYLCASSSGEVYTEAFFGQGTRLTVV.